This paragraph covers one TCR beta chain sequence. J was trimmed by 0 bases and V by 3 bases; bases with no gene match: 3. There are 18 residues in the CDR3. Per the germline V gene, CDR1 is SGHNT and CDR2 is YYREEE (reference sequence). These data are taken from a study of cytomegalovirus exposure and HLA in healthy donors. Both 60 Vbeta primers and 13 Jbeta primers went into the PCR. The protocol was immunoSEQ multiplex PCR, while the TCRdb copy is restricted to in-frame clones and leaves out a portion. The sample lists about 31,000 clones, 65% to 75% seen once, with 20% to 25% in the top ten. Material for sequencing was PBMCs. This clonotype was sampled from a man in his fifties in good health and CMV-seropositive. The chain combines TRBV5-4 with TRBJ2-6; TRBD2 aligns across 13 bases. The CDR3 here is CASSSGLAGASGANVLTF. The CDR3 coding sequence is TGTGCCAGCAGCTCAGGACTAGCGGGAGCCTCTGGGGCCAACGTCCTGACTTTC.